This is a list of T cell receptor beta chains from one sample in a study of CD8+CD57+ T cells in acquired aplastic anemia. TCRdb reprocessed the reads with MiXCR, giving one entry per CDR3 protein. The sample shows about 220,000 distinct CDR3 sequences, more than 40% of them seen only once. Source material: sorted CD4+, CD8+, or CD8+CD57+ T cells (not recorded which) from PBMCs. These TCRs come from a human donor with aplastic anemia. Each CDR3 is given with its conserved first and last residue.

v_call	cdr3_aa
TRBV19	CASSAQINSNQPQHF
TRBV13	CASSSEGDEGEKLLF
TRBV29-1	CSVGQDYGYTF
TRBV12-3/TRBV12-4	CASSPSSGGDTDTQYF
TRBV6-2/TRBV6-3	CATRLRVGYEQYF
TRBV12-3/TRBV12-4	CASSAGHIASTNEKLFF
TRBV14	CASSYLWGELFF
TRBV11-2	CASSPTQLAGGPRRYYNEQFF
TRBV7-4	CASSTQAGTSGLLNEQFF
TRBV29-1	CSADRSMGTDTQYF
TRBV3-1	CASSQEGPGERETQYF
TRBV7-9	CASSSWDSGNTIYF
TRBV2	CASSESWLLEAFF
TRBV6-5	CASSYTQGDEKLFF
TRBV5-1	CASHWNTEAFF
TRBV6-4	CASSDAAGADTGELFF
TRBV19	CASRGRSGNTIYF
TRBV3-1	CASSHRRAGNTIYF
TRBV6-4	CASSVDPEGTEAFF
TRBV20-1	CSARPPGQGTYEQYF
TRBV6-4	CASSEKYSSTDTQYF
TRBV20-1	CSARDRVTGQF
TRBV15	CATSREAGGLNEQFF
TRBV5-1	CASRTEGYSPLHF
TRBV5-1	CASSLGRTLDGYTF
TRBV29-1	CNVRTGTGPEAFF
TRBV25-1	CASSDFATGDTDTEAFF
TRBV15	CATSRGTRTDTQYF
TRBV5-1	CASSLPFSGGLRTESYEQYF
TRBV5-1	CASSKRTGSYGYTF
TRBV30	CAWSSGQGLEAFF
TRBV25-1	CASSDLGGDTQYF
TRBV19	CATKGDTDEQYF
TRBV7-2	CASSLGDSRTEKLFF
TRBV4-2	CASSQDGGTGDEKLFF
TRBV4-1	CASSHREGLGETQYF
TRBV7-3	CASSPLAGGQSNEQFF
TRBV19	CASSRGQRRMNTEAFF
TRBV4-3	CASSQGLRGGTNYGYTF
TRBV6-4	CASSYGTEPTEQYF
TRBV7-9	CASSSLGQGFGETYEQYF
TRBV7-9	CASSKGGTGNEKLFF
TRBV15	CATSTAGATTYEQYF
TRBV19	CASRYDLNTEAFF
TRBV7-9	CASSSTGAYRNEQFF
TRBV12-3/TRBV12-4	CASSRGGAIRGQETQYF
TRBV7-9	CASSSLAGDYLSTGELFF
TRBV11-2	CASSLEVAGVLYNEQFF
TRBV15	CATSEKHVTDTQYF
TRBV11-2	CASSFSGQSTDTQYF
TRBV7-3	CASSLLGQMNTEAFF
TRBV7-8	CASSLLGNSNQPQHF
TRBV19	CASSFTGDPNYGYTF
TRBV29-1	CSIAGTGSYEQYF